The clone carrying this T cell receptor beta chain showed up many times. Antigen unknown. The record originates from a study of CD8 T cells in ankylosing spondylitis. Germline CDR1 is SGHVS and CDR2 is FQNEAQ. The CDR3 is 14 residues long. Between the trimmed V and J ends, which lost 1 base and 5 bases, there was a span of 11 bases. One entry per CDR3 protein, called by TCRdb with MiXCR from the 5' RACE reads. The data contain 350,000 to 450,000 distinct CDR3 sequences, around 20% of them singletons. Study-wide findings and caveats: Matched ankylosing spondylitis synovial fluid reportedly contained a significantly enriched population of disease-linked clones. Disease-linked clones were CD8+ and relatively rare in peripheral blood. A TCR beta motif made of several highly homologous variants seemed typical of ankylosing spondylitis blood.

V gene TRBV7-8 combines with J gene TRBJ2-5; D unresolved. This receptor was obtained from a male donor with ankylosing spondylitis or in good health (not recorded which). Sequencing was carried out using blood, either unsorted or a sorted T cell fraction (not recorded which). CDR3: CASSLEVGVETQYF. In nucleotides, the CDR3 is TGTGCCAGCAGCTTAGAAGTGGGCGTGGAGACCCAGTACTTC.